A selection of T cell receptor beta chains follows, all from one sample in a study of T cell responses to AZD1222 COVID-19 vaccine. TCRdb's table, derived via immunoSEQ multiplex PCR, lists solely in-frame clones and lacks some. The data contain 110,000 to 150,000 clones, 80% to 90% of them singletons. Source: peripheral blood, taken on day 0 of AZD1222 vaccination. The receptors originated from an adult in good health. CDR3s leave out the opening cysteine and the closing phenylalanine or tryptophan. Each record gives: J gene, V gene, CDR3 protein.

TRBJ2-3	TRBV3-1/TRBV3-2	ASSLYVGDTQY
TRBJ2-4	TRBV4-1	ASTPLGGQNIQY
TRBJ1-6	TRBV4-2	ASSQEGTGGYNSPLH
TRBJ1-1	TRBV20-1	SALYTEAF
TRBJ1-4	TRBV6-5	ASLETATNEKLF
TRBJ1-1	TRBV3-1/TRBV3-2	ASSARDRNTEAF
TRBJ1-2	TRBV6-4	ASSDPGLGYGYT
TRBJ2-1	TRBV4-1	ASSQVMYNEQF
TRBJ2-5	TRBV2	ASRESVRETQY
TRBJ1-5	TRBV18	ASSPSGNQPQH
TRBJ2-3	TRBV5-4	ASSSPGQGVTDTQY
TRBJ2-3	TRBV6-4	ASSMTASTDTQY
TRBJ2-1	TRBV24-1	ATSDPRNEQF
TRBJ2-2	TRBV4-1	ASSRWGGGNTGELF
TRBJ2-3	TRBV24-1	ATSDTRTGADTQY
TRBJ2-7	TRBV11-2	ASSLDRDEQY
TRBJ2-1	TRBV25-1	ATFDLGGNEQF
TRBJ1-6	TRBV30	AWSDQGFISPLH
TRBJ1-6	TRBV7-9	ASSSGTANSPLH
TRBJ1-3	TRBV27	ASKESSGNTIY
TRBJ2-1	TRBV5-1	ASSWGDRNNEQF
TRBJ2-4	TRBV11-2	ASSASRGNIQY
TRBJ2-7	TRBV18	ASSPLTKVEQY
TRBJ1-2	TRBV27	ASSPLPGQISTLEYGYT
TRBJ2-7	TRBV28	AITPGEGKTYEQY
TRBJ1-1	TRBV7-8	ASSGGGSGLNTEAF
TRBJ1-1	TRBV6-5	ASNLRGTNTEAF
TRBJ2-3	TRBV27	ASSFRGAQGSTDTQY
TRBJ2-1	TRBV6-6	ASSFQTRRRPEQF
TRBJ1-6	TRBV18	ASSPRSGPGQLNNSPLH
TRBJ1-6	TRBV19	ASTNPQGGNSPLH
TRBJ1-2	TRBV25-1	ASSLNYGYT
TRBJ1-1	TRBV27	ASSLSPEGTEAF
TRBJ1-5	TRBV9	ASSPGQGEQPQH
TRBJ1-1	TRBV27	ASSTRTEEAF
TRBJ2-7	TRBV5-1	ASSLEGTSYEQY
TRBJ2-5	TRBV12-5	ASGLGMQGAAQY
TRBJ1-5	TRBV19	ASSIAGRSNQPQH
TRBJ2-7	TRBV14	ASSHRDRSFTYEQY
TRBJ1-4	TRBV28	ASSQTGSNEKLF
TRBJ1-5	TRBV11-3	ASSLEEDQPQH
TRBJ2-3	TRBV6-1	ASSEQTRTDTQY
TRBJ2-3	TRBV14	ASRRQGDMLDTQY
TRBJ1-4	TRBV30	AWSVPRGPEKLF
TRBJ1-4	TRBV7-8	ASSTQTGANEKLF
TRBJ1-1	TRBV19	ASSIRVGTEAF
TRBJ1-6	TRBV2	ASSRNSPLH